This is a list of T cell receptor beta chains from one sample in a study of OX40 agonist ivuxolimab in advanced cancers. The data were produced by immunoSEQ multiplex PCR, yet TCRdb's version contains in-frame clones alone and is incomplete. The sample lists around 80,000 clones, around nine tenths occurring once. The material sequenced was CD4+ or CD8+ T cells sorted from blood, taken in a trial of the OX40 agonist ivuxolimab. These receptors were taken from an adult with an advanced solid tumor such as melanoma, head and neck, liver or kidney cancer. CDR3s include the opening cysteine and the closing phenylalanine or tryptophan. The size of a clone is reported for some rows only, either as once, few or many, or as a class for expanded clones.

V gene,J gene,clone size,CDR3 protein
TRBV4-1,TRBJ1-3,-,CASSHARGGNTIYF
TRBV10-3,TRBJ2-7,-,CAISASRQGSSYEQYF
TRBV9,TRBJ1-3,once,CASSVGAGNTGNTIYF
TRBV14,TRBJ1-2,-,CASSQVSYGYTF
TRBV9,TRBJ1-3,-,CASSGRDNGNTIYF
TRBV5-4,TRBJ2-1,once,CASSFQFSYNEQFF
TRBV4-2,TRBJ1-1,-,CASSQDAGKYTEAFF
TRBV6-6,TRBJ2-3,once,CASSYGNTQYF
TRBV7-2,TRBJ2-3,-,CASSAYPLAGGPLRDTQYF
TRBV6-5,TRBJ1-1,-,CASSYSGLNTEAFF
TRBV7-2,TRBJ1-5,-,CASSPAGQPQHF
TRBV2,TRBJ1-3,-,CASSVRASSGNTIYF
TRBV7-8,TRBJ2-1,-,CASSEPSGVGRNEQFF
TRBV6-4,TRBJ2-3,-,CASSDGLAGGLGDTQYF
TRBV10-3,TRBJ2-3,-,CAISELGQGPADTQYF
TRBV7-3,TRBJ2-5,-,CASSSTGFPLETQYF
TRBV30,TRBJ1-5,-,CASGGGSYSNQPQHF
TRBV18,TRBJ1-5,-,CASSLRGPIDNQPQHF
TRBV5-8,TRBJ1-3,-,CASSARVREGNTIYF
TRBV27,TRBJ1-6,-,CASSLSAGSSYNSPLHF
TRBV19,TRBJ2-3,-,CASSMVAGGGTDTQYF
TRBV18,TRBJ1-1,few,CASSPWTQNTEAFF
TRBV28,TRBJ2-1,-,CASGLLGTENYNEQFF
TRBV15,TRBJ2-2,-,CATSRDFKANTGELFF
TRBV27,TRBJ1-1,-,CASSLSRGNTEAFF
TRBV19,TRBJ2-7,-,CASEGRGSYEQYF
TRBV5-1,TRBJ1-2,-,CASSDPPGAEGYTF
TRBV5-1,TRBJ2-1,-,CASSLAVVNEQFF
TRBV6-5,TRBJ1-2,once,CASGETGVDGYTF
TRBV25-1,TRBJ2-2,-,CASYRGDTGELFF
TRBV18,TRBJ2-7,once,CASSPPTGVRRDEQYF
TRBV27,TRBJ2-2,-,CASSSWGPNTGELFF
TRBV27,TRBJ2-1,-,CASITGSGLEFF
TRBV19,TRBJ2-5,-,CASRGGGIAETQYF
TRBV6-1,TRBJ1-3,-,CASSEASTYDTIYF
TRBV6-5,TRBJ2-3,-,CASSYRPTRGDTQYF
TRBV5-1,TRBJ2-4,-,CASSLGQVDIQYF
TRBV18,TRBJ1-2,-,CASSPPIQNYGYTF
TRBV7-7,TRBJ2-2,-,CASSLNDGELFF
TRBV5-4,TRBJ2-5,-,CASSLGSQGETQYF
TRBV2,TRBJ2-2,-,CASSLGNTGELFF
TRBV5-1,TRBJ2-7,-,CASSLMGQGSEQYF
TRBV2,TRBJ2-1,-,CASSESSGGVNEQFF
TRBV4-2,TRBJ1-4,-,CASSQVRGNEKLFF
TRBV18,TRBJ1-1,-,CASSPGRLNTEAFF
TRBV27,TRBJ2-1,-,CASSWTGLRNEQFF
TRBV11-2,TRBJ1-4,-,CASSLGHGRGSNEKLFF
TRBV10-3,TRBJ1-3,once,CAISAGRTSSGNTIYF
TRBV28,TRBJ2-5,-,CASSFKGGWQETQYF
TRBV5-1,TRBJ1-2,-,CASSFDRGHGYTF
TRBV11-2,TRBJ1-2,-,CASSPGRAYGYTF
TRBV18,TRBJ1-1,-,CASSPPTGENTEAFF
TRBV28,TRBJ2-2,once,CASRPRPGQGFTGELFF
TRBV19,TRBJ1-1,once,CASSIGWGDSTEAFF
TRBV30,TRBJ1-6,-,CAWSVQGYLSSYNSPLHF
TRBV18,TRBJ2-5,-,CASSPETGRNEYF
TRBV5-4,TRBJ2-7,-,CASSEKTGASYEQYF
TRBV9,TRBJ2-5,few,CASSPLPSLGGGETQYF
TRBV28,TRBJ2-3,-,CASRVASGQGQRTQYF